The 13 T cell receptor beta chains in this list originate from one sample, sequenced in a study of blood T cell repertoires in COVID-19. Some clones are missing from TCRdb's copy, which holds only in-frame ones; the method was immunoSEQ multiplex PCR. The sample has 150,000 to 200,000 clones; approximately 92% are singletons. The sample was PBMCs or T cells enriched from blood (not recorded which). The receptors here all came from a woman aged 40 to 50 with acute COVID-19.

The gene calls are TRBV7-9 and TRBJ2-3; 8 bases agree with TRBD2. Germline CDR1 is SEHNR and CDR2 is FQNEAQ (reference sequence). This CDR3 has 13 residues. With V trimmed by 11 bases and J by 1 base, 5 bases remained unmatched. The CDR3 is CAGGGRGTDTQYF. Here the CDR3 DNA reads TGTGCCGGCGGGGGGCGGGGCACAGATACGCAGTATTTT.

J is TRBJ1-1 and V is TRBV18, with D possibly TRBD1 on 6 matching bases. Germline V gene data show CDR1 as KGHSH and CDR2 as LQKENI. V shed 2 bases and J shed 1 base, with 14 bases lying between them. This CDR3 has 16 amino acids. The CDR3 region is CASSPAGGQGNTEAFF. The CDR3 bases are TGTGCCAGCTCACCAGCGGGGGGCCAAGGGAACACTGAAGCTTTCTTT.

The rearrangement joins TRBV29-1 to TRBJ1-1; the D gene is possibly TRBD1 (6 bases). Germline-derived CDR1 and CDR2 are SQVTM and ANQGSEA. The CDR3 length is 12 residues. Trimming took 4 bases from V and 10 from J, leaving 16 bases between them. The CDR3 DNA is TGCAGCGTTGGTGAACAGGGTAGGGTAGCTTTCTTT. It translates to CSVGEQGRVAFF.

The CDR3 is CASRTTGGFTGELFF. DNA of the CDR3: TGTGCCAGCAGGACGACAGGGGGATTTACCGGGGAGCTGTTTTTT. This chain joins TRBV6-5 and TRBJ2-2, with 9 bases identical to TRBD1. V was pared by 6 bases and J by 5 bases, with 7 bases of the junction left unmatched. The CDR3 spans 15 residues. Looked up from germline, CDR1 is MNHEY and CDR2 is SVGAGI.

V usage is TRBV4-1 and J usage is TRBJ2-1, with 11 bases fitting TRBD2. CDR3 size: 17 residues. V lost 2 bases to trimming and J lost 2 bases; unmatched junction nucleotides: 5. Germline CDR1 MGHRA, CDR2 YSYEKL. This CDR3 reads CASSQRTSGLTYNEQFF. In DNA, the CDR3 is TGCGCCAGCAGCCAACGGACTAGCGGGCTTACCTACAATGAGCAGTTCTTC.

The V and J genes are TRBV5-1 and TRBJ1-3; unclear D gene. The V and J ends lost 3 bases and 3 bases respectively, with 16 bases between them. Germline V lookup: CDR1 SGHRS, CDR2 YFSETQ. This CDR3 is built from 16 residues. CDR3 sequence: CASSYTAAGSGNTIYF. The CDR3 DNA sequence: TGCGCCAGCAGCTATACTGCCGCAGGCAGTGGAAACACCATATATTTT.

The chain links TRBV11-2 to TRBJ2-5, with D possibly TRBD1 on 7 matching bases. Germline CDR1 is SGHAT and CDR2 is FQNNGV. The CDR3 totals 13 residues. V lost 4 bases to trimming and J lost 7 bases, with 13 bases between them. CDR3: CASSSTGEVTQYF. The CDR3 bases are TGTGCCAGCAGCTCTACAGGGGAGGTGACCCAGTACTTC.

The CDR3 loop reads CASSVGQGGGQPQHF. The CDR3, as DNA: TGTGCCAGCAGTGTGGGACAGGGAGGGGGTCAGCCCCAGCATTTT. V and J are TRBV6-2 or TRBV6-3 and TRBJ1-5; 9 nucleotides line up with TRBD1. V shed 5 bases, J shed 6 bases, and the junction held 8 bases outside the gene matches. This CDR3 contains 15 residues. The germline V gene has CDR1 MNHEY and CDR2 SVGEGT.

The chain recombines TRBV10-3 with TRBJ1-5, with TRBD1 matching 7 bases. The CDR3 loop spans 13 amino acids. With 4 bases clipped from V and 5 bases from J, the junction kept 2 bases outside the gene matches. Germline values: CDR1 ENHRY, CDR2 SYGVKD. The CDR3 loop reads CAISGDRDQPQHF. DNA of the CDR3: TGTGCCATCAGTGGTGACAGGGATCAGCCCCAGCATTTT.

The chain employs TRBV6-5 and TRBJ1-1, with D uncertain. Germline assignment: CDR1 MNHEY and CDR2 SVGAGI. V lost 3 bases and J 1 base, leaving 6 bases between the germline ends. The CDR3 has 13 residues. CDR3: CASSYEQNTEAFF. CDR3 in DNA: TGTGCCAGCAGTTATGAGCAGAACACTGAAGCTTTCTTT.

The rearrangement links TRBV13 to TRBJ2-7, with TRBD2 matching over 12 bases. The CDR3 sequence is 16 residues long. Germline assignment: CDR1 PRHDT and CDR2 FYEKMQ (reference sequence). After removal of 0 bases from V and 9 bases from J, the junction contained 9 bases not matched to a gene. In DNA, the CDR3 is TGTGCCAGCAGCTTAGGACGGACTAGCGGGAAAATGGGGCAGTACTTC. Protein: CASSLGRTSGKMGQYF.

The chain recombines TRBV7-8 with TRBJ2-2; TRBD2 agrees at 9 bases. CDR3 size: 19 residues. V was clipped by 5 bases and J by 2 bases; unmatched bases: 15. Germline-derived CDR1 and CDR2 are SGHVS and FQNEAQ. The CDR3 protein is CASSPLFQRGAGNTGELFF. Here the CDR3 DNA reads TGTGCCAGCAGCCCACTCTTCCAGCGGGGGGCCGGCAACACCGGGGAGCTGTTTTTT.

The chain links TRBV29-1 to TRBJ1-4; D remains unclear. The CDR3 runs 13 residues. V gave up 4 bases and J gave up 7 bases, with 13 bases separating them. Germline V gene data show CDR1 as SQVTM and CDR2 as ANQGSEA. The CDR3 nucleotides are TGCAGCGTTGTCTTGGCCCGAAGTGAAAAACTGTTTTTT. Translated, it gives CSVVLARSEKLFF.